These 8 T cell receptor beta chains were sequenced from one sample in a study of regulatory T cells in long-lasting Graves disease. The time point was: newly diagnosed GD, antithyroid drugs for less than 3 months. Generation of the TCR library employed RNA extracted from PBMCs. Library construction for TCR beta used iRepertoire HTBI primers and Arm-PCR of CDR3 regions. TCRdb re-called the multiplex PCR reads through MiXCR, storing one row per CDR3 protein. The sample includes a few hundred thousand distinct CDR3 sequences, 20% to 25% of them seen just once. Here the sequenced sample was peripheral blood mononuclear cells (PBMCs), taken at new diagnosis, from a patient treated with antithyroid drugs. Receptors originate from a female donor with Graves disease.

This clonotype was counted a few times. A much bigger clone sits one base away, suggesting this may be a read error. The CDR3 nucleotides read TGTGCCAGCAGTGACTCCAACAGCGATAAGCAGTTCTTC. Encoded protein: CASSDSNSDKQFF. This chain uses TRBV6-1 with TRBJ2-1; D gene uncertain. Germline values: CDR1 MNHNS, CDR2 SASEGT. The CDR3 sequence is 13 residues long. V dropped 3 bases and J dropped 11 bases, with 14 bases sitting between them.

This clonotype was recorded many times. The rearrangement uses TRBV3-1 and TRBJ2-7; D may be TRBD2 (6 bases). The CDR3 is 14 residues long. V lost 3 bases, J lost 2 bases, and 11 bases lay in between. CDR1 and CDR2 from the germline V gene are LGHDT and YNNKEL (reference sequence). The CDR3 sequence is CASSQSGETYEQYF. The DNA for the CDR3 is TGTGCCAGCAGCCAGTCGGGGGAGACCTACGAGCAGTACTTC.

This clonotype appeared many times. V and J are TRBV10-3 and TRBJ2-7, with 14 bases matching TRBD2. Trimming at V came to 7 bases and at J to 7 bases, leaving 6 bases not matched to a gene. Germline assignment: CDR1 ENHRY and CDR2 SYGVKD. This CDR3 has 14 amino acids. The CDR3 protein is CAIKGTSGSEEQYF. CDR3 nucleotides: TGTGCCATCAAGGGGACTAGCGGGAGTGAAGAGCAGTACTTC.

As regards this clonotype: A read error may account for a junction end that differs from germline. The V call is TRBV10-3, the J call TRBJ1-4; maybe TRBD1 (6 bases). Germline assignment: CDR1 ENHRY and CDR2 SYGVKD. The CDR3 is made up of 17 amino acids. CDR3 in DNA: TGTGCCATCAATGAGCTCGGGAGCGGGGGGGCCGGTGAAAAACTGTTTTTT. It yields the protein CAINELGSGGAGEKLFF.

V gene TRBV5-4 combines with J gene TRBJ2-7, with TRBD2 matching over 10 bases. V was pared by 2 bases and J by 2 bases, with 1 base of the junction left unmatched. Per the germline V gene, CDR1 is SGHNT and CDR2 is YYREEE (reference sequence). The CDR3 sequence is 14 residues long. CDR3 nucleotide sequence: TGTGCCAGCAGCTTCGGGACTAGCGCCTACGAGCAGTACTTC. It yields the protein CASSFGTSAYEQYF.

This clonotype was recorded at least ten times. Written as DNA, the CDR3 is TGTGCCAGTAGTCTGGCAGGCGCAATCTACGAGCAGTACTTC. Translated, it gives CASSLAGAIYEQYF. The chain employs TRBV19 and TRBJ2-7; D is uncertain. The ends were cut back, 5 bases at V and 3 bases at J, with 14 bases in the middle. The CDR3 length is 14 residues. CDR1 is LNHDA and CDR2 is SQIVND in the germline V gene (reference sequence).

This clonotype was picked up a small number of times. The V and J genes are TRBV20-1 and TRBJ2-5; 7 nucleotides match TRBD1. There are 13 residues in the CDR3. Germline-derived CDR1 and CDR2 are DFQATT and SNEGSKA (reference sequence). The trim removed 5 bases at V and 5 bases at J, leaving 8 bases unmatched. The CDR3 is CSASTGAPETQYF. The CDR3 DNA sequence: TGCAGTGCTTCCACAGGGGCCCCTGAGACCCAGTACTTC.

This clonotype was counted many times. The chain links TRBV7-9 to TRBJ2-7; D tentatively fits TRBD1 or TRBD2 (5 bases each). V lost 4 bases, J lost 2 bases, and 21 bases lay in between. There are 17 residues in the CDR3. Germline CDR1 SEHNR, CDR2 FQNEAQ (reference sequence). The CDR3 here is CASSWKLGTDRTYEQYF. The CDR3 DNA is TGTGCCAGCAGCTGGAAATTGGGGACGGACCGTACCTACGAGCAGTACTTC.